One T cell receptor (beta chain) is described in this entry. Method: immunoSEQ multiplex PCR; TCRdb's copy keeps in-frame clones and lacks some. The sample contains fewer than 80,000 clones, around nine tenths of which appear only once. The data originate from a study of blood T cell repertoires in COVID-19. Across the study: The study drew acute and convalescent COVID-19 samples from the United States, Italy and Spain. The analysed material was cDNA or gDNA that came from T cells, B-cell-depleted T cells, or PBMCs.

The germline gives CDR1 LGHNA, CDR2 YSLEER. V was cut by 4 bases and J by 1 base, with 14 bases left in between. The CDR3 runs to 15 residues. Sequencing was done on a sample of peripheral blood. The origin of this receptor is a human donor in a cohort sampled during active COVID-19. V usage is TRBV4-3 and J usage is TRBJ2-7; D may be TRBD1 (8 bases). This CDR3 reads CASSRVQGGSYEQYF. The CDR3 DNA reads as TGCGCCAGCAGCCGAGTACAGGGGGGGTCCTACGAGCAGTACTTC.